Each of the 26 T cell receptor beta chains below was sequenced from the same sample in a study of Graves' ophthalmopathy and Graves' hyperthyroidism. The study amplified TCR beta CDR3 regions using RNA transcripts. First-round RT-PCR used HTBI primers; second-round multiplex PCR followed. TCRdb fed the multiplex PCR reads into MiXCR, producing one record per CDR3 protein. The table includes about 480,000 distinct CDR3 sequences, about an eighth detected once. The specimen sequenced was blood. The source of these receptors is a woman aged 25-40 years with Graves' ophthalmopathy.

This clonotype has at least ten counts. CDR3 DNA: TGCGCCAGCCGGGACAGGGACATGAACACTGAAGCTTTCTTT. This gives the protein CASRDRDMNTEAFF. V and J are TRBV5-1 and TRBJ1-1; 9 bases agree with TRBD1. V shed 7 bases and J 0 bases; nucleotides not matched to a gene: 4. Per the germline V gene, CDR1 is SGHRS and CDR2 is YFSETQ. This CDR3 contains 14 residues.

This rearrangement joins TRBV15 to TRBJ1-1; D is unresolved. The CDR3 is made up of 15 amino acids. The V and J ends lost 0 bases and 1 base respectively, with 9 bases between them. CDR1 and CDR2 (germline): LNHNV, YYDKDF (reference sequence). The CDR3 region has the DNA TGTGCCACCAGCAGAGAGTATTGGCAGAACACTGAAGCTTTCTTT. Encoded protein: CATSREYWQNTEAFF.

The J gene is TRBJ2-5, the V gene TRBV28; 8 bases agree with TRBD1. Germline V CDR1 and CDR2: MDHEN, SYDVKM. CDR3 length equals 17 residues. V lost 3 bases and J lost 4; bases outside the gene matches: 13. CDR3 in amino acids: CASSLRGLTGAGETQYF. CDR3 coding DNA: TGTGCCAGCAGTTTGAGGGGTTTGACAGGGGCAGGAGAGACCCAGTACTTC.

This clonotype was seen many times. The V call is TRBV28, the J call TRBJ1-1, with TRBD1 as a possible D gene (6 bases). Between the trimmed V and J ends, which lost 4 bases and 5 bases, there was a span of 17 bases. The CDR3 sequence is 15 residues long. CDR1 and CDR2 from the germline V gene are MDHEN and SYDVKM. The CDR3 DNA reads as TGTGCCAGCAGTTCCTGGGGGCAGGGCGGGACTGAAGCTTTCTTT. It specifies CASSSWGQGGTEAFF.

This clonotype has a handful of counts. The chain combines TRBV3-1 with TRBJ2-5; the match to TRBD1 covers 9 bases. V shed 3 bases, J shed 4 bases, and the junction held 6 bases outside the gene matches. In germline, CDR1 is LGHDT, CDR2 YNNKEL (reference sequence). There are 15 residues in the CDR3. Written as DNA, the CDR3 is TGTGCCAGCAGCCAGAGAGGGACAGGGACAGAGACCCAGTACTTC. Protein sequence: CASSQRGTGTETQYF.

This clonotype has a count of ten or more. The conserved closing phenylalanine or tryptophan is absent in this CDR3, likely reflecting a read error. Written as DNA, the CDR3 is TGCAGTACACGCATCCCACAGGGCTACGAGCAGTACCTC. Protein: CSTRIPQGYEQYL. V and J are TRBV20-1 and TRBJ2-7; possibly TRBD1 for D (6 bases). The V gene lost 8 bases and the J gene lost 3 bases, with 17 bases spanning the gap. This CDR3 contains 13 residues. Germline CDR1 and CDR2: DFQATT and SNEGSKA (reference sequence).

This clonotype came up many times. The V call is TRBV19, the J call TRBJ1-6, with D unclear. The length of the CDR3 is 12 residues. The germline V gene encodes CDR1 LNHDA and CDR2 SQIVND (reference sequence). Trimming took 7 bases from V and 5 from J, leaving 6 bases between them. The CDR3 DNA reads as TGTGCCAGTACCAAGGATAATTCACCCCTCCACTTT. Translated: CASTKDNSPLHF. The full variable domain, its missing parts supplied by reference TRBV19 and TRBJ1-6, is DGGITQSPKYLFRKEGQNVTLSCEQNLNHDAMYWYRQDPGQGLRLIYYSQIVNDFQKGDIAEGYSVSREKKESFPLTVTSAQKNPTAFYLCASTKDNSPLHFGNGTRLTVT.

This clonotype was detected ten times or more. The rearrangement joins TRBV30 to TRBJ2-2; the D gene is possibly TRBD2 (7 bases). The CDR3 is 16 amino acids. The ends were cut back, 3 bases at V and 4 bases at J, with 18 bases in the middle. Germline CDR1 reads GTSNPN; CDR2 reads SVGIG (reference sequence). CDR3 DNA sequence: TGTGCCTGGAGCGGGGGGCGTACGCGAGGCACCGGGGAGCTGTTTTTT. Residues: CAWSGGRTRGTGELFF.

For this clonotype: This clone may be a read error of a much larger clone one base away. This chain connects TRBV18 to TRBJ1-2; 10 positions agree with TRBD1. The germline gives CDR1 KGHSH, CDR2 LQKENI. This CDR3 is built from 15 residues. The CDR3 coding sequence is TGTGCCAGCTCACCCGGGACAGGGGAGCGCTATGGCTTCACCTTC. Amino acid sequence: CASSPGTGERYGFTF.

This clonotype has a handful of counts. V usage is TRBV9 and J usage is TRBJ2-2; 9 bases align to TRBD2. The CDR3 has 18 amino acids. Trimming cost V 4 bases and J 4 bases; bases outside gene matches: 14. The germline V gene has CDR1 SGDLS and CDR2 YYNGEE. DNA of the CDR3: TGTGCCAGCAGCACACAGCCTGGGGGGACTAGCAGCACCGGGGAGCTGTTTTTT. It codes for CASSTQPGGTSSTGELFF.

The table lists this clonotype with many counts. The genes are TRBV12-3 or TRBV12-4 and TRBJ1-1; 7 nucleotides match TRBD1. Losses at the gene ends were 3 bases for V and 0 bases for J; bases not matched to a gene: 4. The CDR3 consists of 15 residues. The CDR3 bases are TGTGCCAGCAGTTTGGAGGGGGCTATGAACACTGAAGCTTTCTTT. Translated, it gives CASSLEGAMNTEAFF.

This clonotype was seen repeatedly, ten times or more. The chain links TRBV12-3 or TRBV12-4 to TRBJ1-5; the D is unclear. Deletions cut 5 bases from V and 3 bases from J, with 14 bases between. The CDR3 runs to 15 residues. The CDR3 protein is CASSLVEGDNQPQHF. CDR3 coding DNA: TGTGCCAGCAGTCTCGTTGAGGGCGACAATCAGCCCCAGCATTTT.

The V gene is TRBV5-1, the J gene TRBJ2-7, with D maybe TRBD2 (6 bases). The ends were cut back, 2 bases at V and 3 bases at J, with 18 bases in the middle. The germline V gene has CDR1 SGHRS and CDR2 YFSETQ. This CDR3 region has 16 residues. The CDR3 nucleotides are TGCGCCAGCAGCTTATATACCTACCACGGGAGCTACGAGCAGTACTTC. This translates into CASSLYTYHGSYEQYF.

The chain joins TRBV28 to TRBJ1-6; D unclear. Trimming left V 6 bases short and J 8 bases short, with 17 bases between. CDR3 size: 15 residues. In germline, CDR1 is MDHEN, CDR2 SYDVKM. The CDR3 protein is CASSPPGVDHSPLHF. CDR3 nucleotide sequence: TGTGCCAGCAGCCCGCCAGGAGTCGACCATTCACCCCTCCACTTT.

The chain has TRBV28 and TRBJ2-7, with 12 bases aligning to TRBD1. Germline CDR1 is MDHEN and CDR2 is SYDVKM. J was trimmed by 0 bases and V by 7 bases; bases with no gene match: 7. The CDR3 has 16 amino acids. CDR3 sequence reads: CASTEPGQGASYEQYF. DNA of the CDR3: TGTGCCAGCACCGAACCGGGACAGGGGGCCTCCTACGAGCAGTACTTC.

The chain is built from TRBV6-1 and TRBJ2-7; 8 nucleotides align to TRBD2. The CDR3 sequence is 15 residues long. CDR1 is MNHNS and CDR2 is SASEGT in the germline V gene. V dropped 7 bases and J dropped 7; count of bases not matched to a gene: 15. The CDR3 coding sequence is TGTGCCAGCAACCCGACCGGACTAGCATCCAATGAGCAGTACTTC. Translation gives CASNPTGLASNEQYF.

J is TRBJ1-1 and V is TRBV5-1, with 8 bases fitting TRBD1. The CDR3 consists of 13 residues. The germline CDR1 and CDR2 sequences are SGHRS and YFSETQ. The V segment lost 3 bases and the J segment 7 bases; nucleotides outside the gene matches: 5. The CDR3 loop is CASSWGQAYEAFF. CDR3 bases: TGCGCCAGCAGCTGGGGACAGGCATATGAAGCTTTCTTT.

This clonotype came up many times. The chain uses TRBV27 and TRBJ2-5; 7 nucleotides line up with TRBD1. CDR3 length: 15 residues. V gave up 5 bases and J gave up 7 bases; unmatched junction bases: 13. Germline values: CDR1 MNHEY, CDR2 SMNVEV (reference sequence). For the CDR3, the DNA is TGTGCCAGCAGTGCCGGGACAGAACCCTACGGGACCCAGTACTTC. Translated: CASSAGTEPYGTQYF.

This clonotype was observed a handful of times. V is TRBV3-1 and J is TRBJ1-1; D is unresolved. The CDR3 has 14 amino acids. In germline, CDR1 is LGHDT, CDR2 YNNKEL (reference sequence). The ends were cut back, 4 bases at V and 1 base at J, with 10 bases in the middle. CDR3 sequence reads: CASSPFTRNTEAFF. In nucleotides, the CDR3 is TGTGCCAGCAGCCCTTTTACACGGAACACTGAAGCTTTCTTT.

This chain connects TRBV6-2 or TRBV6-3 to TRBJ2-7; no firm D call. Trimming took 0 bases from V and 2 from J, leaving 20 bases between them. CDR3 length equals 18 residues. From germline, CDR1 is MNHEY and CDR2 SVGEGT. This CDR3 reads CASSYSPFRRTATYEQYF. For the CDR3, the DNA is TGTGCCAGCAGTTACTCTCCTTTCAGACGAACAGCGACCTACGAGCAGTACTTC.

At least ten counts were recorded for this clonotype. The chain carries TRBV28 and TRBJ2-7; D is uncertain. Germline values: CDR1 MDHEN, CDR2 SYDVKM. The CDR3 spans 14 residues. V dropped 7 bases and J dropped 1 base, with 14 bases sitting between them. CDR3 sequence (DNA): TGTGCCAGCACTCCCGTCGGGCAGTCCTACGAGCAGTACTTC. Translation gives CASTPVGQSYEQYF.

This clonotype has ten or more counts. This rearrangement joins TRBV10-3 to TRBJ1-3, with D hard to call. Deletions cut 4 bases from V and 8 bases from J, with 12 bases between. Germline V gene lookup returns CDR1 ENHRY and CDR2 SYGVKD. The CDR3 is 13 residues long. The CDR3 region has the DNA TGTGCCATCAGTGGGTTGGACGACCACACCATATATTTT. It encodes CAISGLDDHTIYF.

This clonotype occurred many times. This chain links TRBV15 with TRBJ1-1; D is uncertain. The CDR3 consists of 14 residues. Trimming left V 5 bases short and J 4 bases short, with 14 bases between. CDR1 is LNHNV, CDR2 YYDKDF, per germline (reference sequence). CDR3 sequence (DNA): TGTGCCACCAGCCTCCGGAACCCTAGCACTGAAGCTTTCTTT. The encoded protein is CATSLRNPSTEAFF.

This clonotype was picked up many times. The chain is built from TRBV3-1 and TRBJ1-1; no reliable D call. Trimming cost V 1 base and J 4 bases, with 10 bases left between them. Germline CDR1 and CDR2: LGHDT and YNNKEL (reference sequence). This CDR3 is built from 14 residues. The CDR3 bases are TGTGCCAGCAGCCAAGTCGGAGAGGTCACTGAAGCTTTCTTT. Translating gives CASSQVGEVTEAFF. The whole variable domain, filled in from reference TRBV3-1 and TRBJ1-1, reads DTAVSQTPKYLVTQMGNDKSIKCEQNLGHDTMYWYKQDSKKFLKIMFSYNNKELIINETVPNRFSPKSPDKAHLNLHINSLELGDSAVYFCASSQVGEVTEAFFGQGTRLTVV.

This clonotype was detected many times. The chain carries TRBV11-2 and TRBJ2-2; D is perhaps TRBD2 (7 bases). Looked up from germline, CDR1 is SGHAT and CDR2 is FQNNGV. The CDR3 loop spans 16 amino acids. V lost 4 bases, J lost 2 bases, and 14 bases lay in between. Written as DNA, the CDR3 is TGTGCCAGCAGCTCCCCGCCGGGGGGCAACACCGGGGAGCTGTTTTTT. Translation gives CASSSPPGGNTGELFF.

The table lists this clonotype with many counts. CDR3 coding DNA: TGTGCCAGCAGTTACTCTTACGGGGGGGGGCCGCGGGAGACCCAGTACTTC. Protein product: CASSYSYGGGPRETQYF. V gene TRBV6-5 combines with J gene TRBJ2-5; 8 bases fit TRBD2. Germline V gene data show CDR1 as MNHEY and CDR2 as SVGAGI. The V gene end was trimmed by 0 bases and the J gene end by 5 bases; junction bases not matched to a gene: 11. The CDR3 totals 17 residues.